This T cell receptor beta chain was captured in a study of cytomegalovirus exposure and HLA in healthy donors. In nominal health when sampled, donors likely had unrecorded immune exposures nonetheless. This clone was seen a few times. What it binds is unknown. The V gene's germline CDR1 is MRHNA and CDR2 SNTAGT. The CDR3 covers 12 residues. V was clipped by 6 bases and J by 10 bases; unmatched bases: 6. In the PCR, 60 Vbeta and 13 Jbeta primers were used. TCRdb keeps only in-frame clones here, not all; method: immunoSEQ multiplex PCR. The top ten hold less than 6% of the sample, which has some 110,000 clones, around 10% seen once. Study-level findings and limits: Reports described diagnosis of cytomegalovirus status by the classifier as highly specific and sensitive. As a later analysis showed, a missense DCLRE1C variant was linked to trimming of TCR beta V- and J-genes.

Source material: PBMCs. The clonotype originates from a man in his forties or fifties in good health and CMV-seropositive. The chain carries TRBV6-4 and TRBJ2-1; 7 nucleotides agree with TRBD2. The CDR3 DNA is TGTGCCAGCAGAGGGAGGGCCGAAGAGCAGTTCTTC. Its protein product is CASRGRAEEQFF.